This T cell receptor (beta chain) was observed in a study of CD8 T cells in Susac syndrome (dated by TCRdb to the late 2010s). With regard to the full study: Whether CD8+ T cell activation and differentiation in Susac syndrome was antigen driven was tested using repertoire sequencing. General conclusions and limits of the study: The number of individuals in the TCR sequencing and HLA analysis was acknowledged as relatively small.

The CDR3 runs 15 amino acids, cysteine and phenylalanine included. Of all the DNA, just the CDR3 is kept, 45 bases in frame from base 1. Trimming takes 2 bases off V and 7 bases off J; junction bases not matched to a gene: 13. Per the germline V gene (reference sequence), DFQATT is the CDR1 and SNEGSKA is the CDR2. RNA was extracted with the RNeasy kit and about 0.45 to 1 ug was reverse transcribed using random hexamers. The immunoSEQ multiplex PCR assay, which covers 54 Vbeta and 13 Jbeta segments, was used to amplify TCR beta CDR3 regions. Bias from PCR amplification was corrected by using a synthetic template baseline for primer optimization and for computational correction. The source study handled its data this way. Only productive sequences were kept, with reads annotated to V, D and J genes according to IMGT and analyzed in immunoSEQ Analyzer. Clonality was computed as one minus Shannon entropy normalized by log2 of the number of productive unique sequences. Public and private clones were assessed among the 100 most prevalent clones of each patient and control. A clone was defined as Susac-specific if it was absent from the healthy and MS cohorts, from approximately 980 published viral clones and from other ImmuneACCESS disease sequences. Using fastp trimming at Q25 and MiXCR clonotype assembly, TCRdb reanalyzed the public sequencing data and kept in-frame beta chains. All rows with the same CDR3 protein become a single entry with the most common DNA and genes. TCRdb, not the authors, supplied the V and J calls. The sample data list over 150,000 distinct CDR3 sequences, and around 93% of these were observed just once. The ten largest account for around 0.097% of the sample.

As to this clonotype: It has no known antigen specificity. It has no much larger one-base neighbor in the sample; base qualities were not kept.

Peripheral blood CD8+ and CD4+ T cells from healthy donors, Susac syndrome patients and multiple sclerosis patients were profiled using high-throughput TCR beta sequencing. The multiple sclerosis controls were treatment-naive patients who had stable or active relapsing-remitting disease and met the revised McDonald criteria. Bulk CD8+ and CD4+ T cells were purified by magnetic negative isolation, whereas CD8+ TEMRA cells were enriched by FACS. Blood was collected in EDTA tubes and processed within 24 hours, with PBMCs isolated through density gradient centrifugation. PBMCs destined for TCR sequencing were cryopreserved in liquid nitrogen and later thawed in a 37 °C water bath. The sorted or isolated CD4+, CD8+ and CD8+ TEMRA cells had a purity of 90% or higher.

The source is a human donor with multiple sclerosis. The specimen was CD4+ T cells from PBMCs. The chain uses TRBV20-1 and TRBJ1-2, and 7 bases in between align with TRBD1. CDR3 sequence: CSARLQGYKGSGYTF. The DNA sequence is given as TGCAGTGCTAGATTACAGGGGTACAAAGGGTCTGGCTACACCTTC.